This is a list of T cell receptor beta chains from one sample in a study of Ad26.COV2.S vaccination and SARS-CoV-2 variants. Libraries were prepared by immunoSEQ multiplex PCR; TCRdb keeps only in-frame clonotypes and omits some of them. The sample records roughly 700,000 clones, more than 80% being singletons. The sample in question was peripheral blood, obtained in a trial of Ad26.COV2.S vaccine versus placebo. These receptors were obtained from a person aged 18-60 years who received the Ad26.COV2.S COVID-19 vaccine or a placebo. Each CDR3 is given with its conserved first and last residue. Each record gives: clone size, D gene, V gene, J gene, CDR3 protein, CDR3 DNA. A D gene is named only where the DNA matches it firmly. Only some rows state a clone size, as once, few, many or a class for expanded clones.

.	.	TRBV19	TRBJ1-2	CASSGSYGYTF	TGTGCCAGTAGCGGGAGCTATGGCTACACCTTC
.	.	TRBV6-5	TRBJ2-1	CASSLGPDYNEQFF	TGTGCCAGCAGTCTAGGACCGGACTACAATGAGCAGTTCTTC
.	.	TRBV12-3/TRBV12-4	TRBJ2-5	CASSLAEGGTQYF	TGTGCCAGCAGTTTAGCCGAAGGGGGGACCCAGTACTTC
.	.	TRBV4-3	TRBJ2-3	CASSQGASPSTDTQYF	TGCGCCAGCAGCCAAGGTGCCTCTCCTAGCACAGATACGCAGTATTTT
.	.	TRBV27	TRBJ2-7	CASSLKASSYEQYF	TGTGCCAGCAGTTTAAAGGCCTCCTCCTACGAGCAGTACTTC
.	.	TRBV28	TRBJ1-2	CASHRGQFYGYTF	TGTGCCAGCCACCGGGGACAATTCTATGGCTACACCTTC
.	.	TRBV10-1	TRBJ2-3	CASSALSRTDTQYF	TGCGCCAGCAGTGCATTATCTCGCACAGATACGCAGTATTTT
.	.	TRBV30	TRBJ1-5	CAWSVDTGDNQPQHF	TGTGCCTGGAGTGTCGACACGGGAGACAATCAGCCCCAGCATTTT
.	.	TRBV13	TRBJ1-6	CASSLGNSPLHF	TGTGCCAGCAGCTTGGGCAATTCACCCCTCCACTTT
few	.	TRBV19	TRBJ1-1	CASSIDTGSTEAFF	TGTGCCAGTAGTATAGATACGGGCTCCACTGAAGCTTTCTTT
.	.	TRBV7-9	TRBJ2-2	CASSLGGAGELFF	TGTGCCAGCAGCTTAGGGGGCGCCGGGGAGCTGTTTTTT
.	.	TRBV3-1/TRBV3-2	TRBJ1-2	CASSQDAPYGYTF	TGTGCCAGCAGCCAAGACGCTCCCTATGGCTACACCTTC
.	.	TRBV18	TRBJ2-2	CASSHTRDTGELFF	TGTGCCAGCTCGCATACCAGGGACACCGGGGAGCTGTTTTTT
.	.	TRBV7-2	TRBJ1-1	CASSLAGGVRSEAFF	TGTGCCAGCAGCTTAGCGGGGGGGGTAAGGTCTGAAGCTTTCTTT
.	.	TRBV7-2	TRBJ2-7	CASITLDSRSREQYF	TGTGCCAGCATCACACTAGATTCCCGATCGAGGGAGCAGTACTTC
.	.	TRBV7-2	TRBJ1-1	CASSLGGSNTEAFF	TGTGCCAGCAGCTTAGGGGGGAGTAACACTGAAGCTTTCTTT
few	.	TRBV10-3	TRBJ1-1	CAISESQGRNTEAFF	TGTGCCATCAGTGAGTCCCAAGGACGGAACACTGAAGCTTTCTTT
.	.	TRBV11-3	TRBJ2-1	CASSSDAGPSYNEQFF	TGTGCCAGCAGCTCTGACGCGGGCCCTTCCTACAATGAGCAGTTCTTC
.	.	TRBV29-1	TRBJ1-2	CSVEPQGFYGYTF	TGCAGCGTTGAACCCCAGGGGTTCTATGGCTACACCTTC
.	TRBD2	TRBV11-2	TRBJ2-6	CASSLVVAGGSSGANVLTF	TGTGCCAGCAGCTTAGTGGTAGCGGGAGGGAGCTCTGGGGCCAACGTCCTGACTTTC
.	.	TRBV25-1	TRBJ2-2	CASRGEIFPGELFF	TGTGCCAGCCGCGGAGAAATCTTTCCCGGGGAGCTGTTTTTT
.	.	TRBV25-1	TRBJ1-5	CASSEIGGQPQHF	TGTGCCAGCAGTGAAATCGGGGGACAGCCCCAGCATTTT
.	.	TRBV3-1/TRBV3-2	TRBJ1-1	CASSQDERGREAFF	TGTGCCAGCAGCCAAGATGAAAGGGGCCGTGAAGCTTTCTTT